These 25 T cell receptor beta chains originate from one sample sequenced in a study of CXCR3-negative and CXCR3-positive naive CD8 T cells. UMI labels and 5' RACE were used to prepare the TRB cDNA libraries. TCRdb reprocessed the 5' RACE reads and keeps a single row for each CDR3 protein, giving no DNA. The sample holds 50,000 to 75,000 distinct CDR3 sequences. Sequencing was done on a sample of naive CXCR3- CD8+ T cells from blood. Subset meaning: CD45RO-CCR7+CD27+CD95- naive CD8+ T cells lacking CXCR3 (TNR3-). The receptors here all came from a human donor in good health. Some clones in this sample may be carry-over from other donors' samples.

This sequence joins TRBV6-6 and TRBJ1-6; TCRdb's D call of TRBD1 is untestable without DNA. The CDR3 is 15 residues long. Germline V CDR1 and CDR2: MNHNY, SVGAGI (reference sequence). CDR3 sequence: CASSVLGQPYSPLHF.

The chain couples TRBV3-1 to TRBJ2-7; TCRdb reports TRBD2, a call that lacks DNA to check it against. Germline V CDR1 and CDR2: LGHDT, YNNKEL (reference sequence). The CDR3 has 18 amino acids. The CDR3: CASSGEGGRTTSSYEQYF.

The V gene is TRBV10-1, the J gene TRBJ2-7; checking the TCRdb D call of TRBD2 is not possible without DNA. CDR1 is WNHNN, CDR2 SYGVQD, per germline (reference sequence). This CDR3 region has 11 residues. The CDR3 sequence: CASRPRGKQYF.

The V and J genes are TRBV7-9 and TRBJ2-2; the TRBD1 assignment by TCRdb is unverifiable without DNA. This CDR3 has 17 residues. CDR1 and CDR2 from the germline V gene are SEHNR and FQNEAQ (reference sequence). The CDR3 spells CASSLLDSRPNTGELFF.

The chain is built from TRBV13 and TRBJ2-6; TCRdb lists TRBD1, though no DNA is available to test this call. Germline lookup yields CDR1 PRHDT and CDR2 FYEKMQ (reference sequence). The CDR3 is made up of 14 amino acids. The CDR3 sequence: CASTSLSGANVLTF.

V and J are TRBV27 and TRBJ2-7; TCRdb proposes TRBD2, but this gene call is untestable without DNA. The V gene's germline CDR1 is MNHEY and CDR2 SMNVEV (reference sequence). The CDR3 has 15 residues. CDR3 sequence reads: CASSFLGEVSYEQYF.

The J gene is TRBJ2-2, the V gene TRBV12-3 or TRBV12-4; TCRdb returns TRBD1, unconfirmable since there is no DNA. This CDR3 spans 16 amino acids. This chain's CDR3 is CASSLVGTGDTGELFF.

This chain connects TRBV4-3 to TRBJ1-2; TCRdb names TRBD1, which stays unverified in the absence of DNA. Germline V CDR1 and CDR2: LGHNA, YSLEER. The CDR3 is 15 residues long. CDR3 residues: CASSQDIGQGRGYTF.

The J gene is TRBJ1-2, the V gene TRBV7-9; the TCRdb call, TRBD1, lacks DNA for checking. CDR3 length: 14 residues. The germline gives CDR1 SEHNR, CDR2 FQNEAQ (reference sequence). CDR3 in amino acids: CASSQGQGTNGYTF.

The chain carries TRBV14 and TRBJ2-5. Germline assignment: CDR1 SGHDN and CDR2 FVKESK. This CDR3 is 17 amino acids long. CDR3 loop: CASSQAVTRRTQETQYF.

The CDR3: CASSSGTTPYEQYF. This chain links TRBV7-6 with TRBJ2-7; TCRdb's D call of TRBD2 is untestable without DNA. The CDR3 is 14 residues long. Germline V gene sequence: CDR1 SGHVS, CDR2 FNYEAQ.

The CDR3 sequence: CAPGGQGPYEQYF. The chain recombines TRBV23-1 with TRBJ2-7; the TCRdb D gene call, TRBD1, has no DNA to confirm it. TRBV23-1 is an ORF, with its function uncertain. The CDR3 is 13 residues long.

The chain employs TRBV6-2 or TRBV6-3 and TRBJ1-1; TCRdb indicates TRBD1, and absent DNA this call remains unverified. There are 14 residues in the CDR3. Germline V gene sequence: CDR1 MNHEY, CDR2 SVGEGT. The CDR3 protein is CASSYFGGSTEAFF.

The V and J genes are TRBV15 and TRBJ1-5; with no DNA, the TCRdb D assignment of TRBD1 cannot be verified. The CDR3 runs to 15 residues. Germline CDR1 and CDR2: LNHNV and YYDKDF (reference sequence). The CDR3 here is CATSRDLAGSQPQHF.

The chain joins TRBV4-3 to TRBJ2-7; TCRdb indicates TRBD2, and absent DNA this call remains unverified. Germline loops: CDR1 LGHNA, CDR2 YSLEER. The CDR3 is made up of 16 amino acids. The CDR3 reads CASSQDSGTFSYEQYF.

The chain uses TRBV4-2 and TRBJ2-7; TCRdb returns TRBD1, unconfirmable since there is no DNA. Germline CDR1 reads LGHNA; CDR2 reads YNFKEQ. CDR3 length: 16 residues. The CDR3: CASSQDEGTGAYEQYF.

This chain connects TRBV10-3 to TRBJ2-7; lacking DNA, the TRBD2 call made by TCRdb goes unchecked. Germline loops: CDR1 ENHRY, CDR2 SYGVKD. The CDR3 consists of 16 residues. The CDR3: CAISALTSGGDDEQYF.

The rearrangement links TRBV20-1 to TRBJ2-7; TCRdb gives TRBD2 as the D gene, but with no DNA this cannot be confirmed. The CDR3 contains 16 residues. The germline CDR1 and CDR2 sequences are DFQATT and SNEGSKA (reference sequence). CDR3 protein: CSARLPASGGAVEQYF.

The chain links TRBV2 to TRBJ1-4; TCRdb's D gene call, TRBD1, goes unchecked for lack of DNA. The CDR3 is made up of 15 amino acids. The germline V gene encodes CDR1 SNHLY and CDR2 FYNNEI. The CDR3 sequence: CASSDRASPNEKLFF.

J is TRBJ2-2 and V is TRBV6-5; TCRdb returns TRBD1, unconfirmable since there is no DNA. Germline V CDR1 and CDR2: MNHEY, SVGAGI. The CDR3 spans 16 residues. The CDR3 here is CASSYPGGVNTGELFF.

The CDR3 loop reads CASSSTLAVWGTGSYNEQFF. The J gene is TRBJ2-1, the V gene TRBV7-9; lacking DNA, the TRBD1 call made by TCRdb goes unchecked. The CDR3 contains 20 residues. CDR1 is SEHNR, CDR2 FQNEAQ, per germline (reference sequence). Combining the CDR3 with reference TRBV7-9 and TRBJ2-1 gives the whole variable domain DTGVSQNPRHKITKRGQNVTFRCDPISEHNRLYWYRQTLGQGPEFLTYFQNEAQLEKSRLLSDRFSAERPKGSFSTLEIQRTEQGDSAMYLCASSSTLAVWGTGSYNEQFFGPGTRLTVL.

The rearrangement joins TRBV20-1 to TRBJ2-7; the D gene TCRdb calls, TRBD1, cannot be checked with no DNA. CDR3 length: 15 residues. In germline, CDR1 is DFQATT, CDR2 SNEGSKA (reference sequence). This CDR3 is CSARAPGQPSYEQYF.

V and J are TRBV29-1 and TRBJ2-5; TCRdb outputs TRBD1, but without DNA this stays unchecked. The CDR3 is made up of 13 amino acids. Germline lookup yields CDR1 SQVTM and CDR2 ANQGSEA. CDR3 sequence: CSVPPLGPETQYF.

CDR3 sequence: CAISESGRVGNQPQHF. V usage is TRBV10-3 and J usage is TRBJ1-5. Germline V gene sequence: CDR1 ENHRY, CDR2 SYGVKD. This CDR3 is 16 amino acids long.

V usage is TRBV29-1 and J usage is TRBJ2-7; the TCRdb call, TRBD1, lacks DNA for checking. The CDR3 is made up of 14 amino acids. Germline V gives CDR1 SQVTM, CDR2 ANQGSEA. The CDR3 loop is CSVGTGQRGDEQYF.